Each of the 18 T cell receptor beta chains below was sequenced from the same sample in a study of shared clonotypes between healthy human individuals. Here immunoSEQ multiplex PCR was the method, and the copy in TCRdb shows in-frame clones only, minus some. The data contain approximately 2.3 million clones, 80% to 95% of them singletons. The sequenced sample was naive CD4+ T cells from PBMCs. Subset of the sample: CD45RA+ positively selected. The source is a young man in good health. Some clones in this sample may be carry-over from other donors' samples.

This clone has a single count. The gene calls are TRBV11-2 and TRBJ2-4; 9 nucleotides agree with TRBD2. Per germline, CDR1 SGHAT and CDR2 FQNNGV. CDR3 length equals 17 residues. With 2 bases clipped from V and 0 bases from J, the junction kept 5 bases outside the gene matches. The CDR3 coding sequence is TGTGCCAGCAGCTTAACTAGCGGGCAACTAGCCAAAAACATTCAGTACTTC. As protein: CASSLTSGQLAKNIQYF.

V usage is TRBV11-3 and J usage is TRBJ2-7; TRBD2 matches 12 bases. The V segment lost 4 bases and the J segment 6 bases; nucleotides outside the gene matches: 7. The germline CDR1 and CDR2 sequences are SGHNT and YENEEA. The CDR3 length is 15 residues. CDR3 bases: TGTGCCAGCAGCTCCCGGACTAGCGGGACCCCCGAGCAGTACTTC. Protein sequence: CASSSRTSGTPEQYF.

Regarding this clone: This same CDR3 is encoded by further DNA sequences in the sample. This chain uses TRBV5-4 with TRBJ2-1; 13 positions agree with TRBD2. V was pared by 4 bases and J by 3 bases, with 4 bases of the junction left unmatched. CDR1 and CDR2 from the germline V gene are SGHNT and YYREEE (reference sequence). The CDR3 length is 16 residues. The CDR3 loop reads CASSKGTSGNYNEQFF. The CDR3 nucleotides read TGTGCCAGCAGCAAGGGGACTAGCGGGAACTACAATGAGCAGTTCTTC.

The V call is TRBV14, the J call TRBJ2-5; 8 bases fit TRBD2. The CDR3 is 15 residues long. Trimming cost V 4 bases and J 4 bases; bases outside gene matches: 8. Germline V gene sequence: CDR1 SGHDN, CDR2 FVKESK. The CDR3 region has the DNA TGTGCCAGCAGCCTCAGCGGGAGAGGTGGAGAGACCCAGTACTTC. The encoded protein is CASSLSGRGGETQYF.

As to this clone: The identical CDR3 is also encoded by other nucleotide sequences in the sample. This chain joins TRBV9 and TRBJ2-1; D call uncertain. The germline gives CDR1 SGDLS, CDR2 YYNGEE. This CDR3 has 14 amino acids. V shed 3 bases and J shed 0 bases, with 7 bases lying between them. The CDR3 nucleotides are TGTGCCAGCAGCGCTGCTAGCTCCTACAATGAGCAGTTCTTC. It translates to CASSAASSYNEQFF.

V and J are TRBV5-1 and TRBJ2-1; 9 bases align to TRBD2. The junction had 6 bases not matched to a gene; V was cut back by 0 bases and J by 8 bases. The CDR3 spans 15 residues. Germline V gene lookup returns CDR1 SGHRS and CDR2 YFSETQ. Here the CDR3 reads CASSLAPGLADEQFF. The CDR3, as DNA: TGCGCCAGCAGCTTGGCCCCGGGACTAGCTGATGAGCAGTTCTTC.

The V and J genes are TRBV7-9 and TRBJ2-5; maybe TRBD1 (6 bases). Germline loops: CDR1 SEHNR, CDR2 FQNEAQ (reference sequence). The V gene lost 4 bases and the J gene lost 3 bases, with 18 bases spanning the gap. The CDR3 runs 16 residues. The CDR3 sequence is CASSSRSGQYEETQYF. DNA of the CDR3: TGTGCCAGCAGCTCCCGGTCGGGACAATACGAAGAGACCCAGTACTTC.

V usage is TRBV29-1 and J usage is TRBJ2-1; D ambiguous. V lost 0 bases and J lost 8, with 8 bases in between. Germline assignment: CDR1 SQVTM and CDR2 ANQGSEA. The CDR3 is made up of 12 amino acids. The CDR3 DNA reads as TGCAGCGTTGAAGACCCATGGGATGAGCAGTTCTTC. Protein: CSVEDPWDEQFF.

The chain joins TRBV9 to TRBJ2-7; 7 bases agree with TRBD1. V lost 1 base and J lost 2; bases outside the gene matches: 9. The CDR3 contains 16 residues. Germline CDR1 is SGDLS and CDR2 is YYNGEE. The CDR3 sequence is CASSVLSGTATYEQYF. In DNA form, the CDR3 reads TGTGCCAGCAGCGTATTGTCCGGGACAGCGACCTACGAGCAGTACTTC.

The chain uses TRBV5-4 and TRBJ2-7; tentatively, D is TRBD2 (5 bases). The CDR3 extends over 16 amino acids. CDR1 is SGHNT, CDR2 YYREEE, per germline (reference sequence). Between the trimmed V and J ends, which lost 6 bases and 0 bases, there was a span of 19 bases. CDR3 in amino acids: CASTAGGFPSSYEQYF. CDR3 coding DNA: TGTGCCAGCACTGCCGGCGGGTTCCCGAGCTCCTACGAGCAGTACTTC.

Concerning this clone itself: Other nucleotide sequences from this sample produce the same CDR3. The chain carries TRBV5-1 and TRBJ1-1, with 7 bases fitting TRBD1. The CDR3 covers 14 residues. The junction had 3 bases not matched to a gene; V was cut back by 4 bases and J by 0 bases. Germline CDR1 SGHRS, CDR2 YFSETQ. CDR3 residues: CASSPTGMNTEAFF. CDR3 bases: TGCGCCAGCAGCCCGACAGGGATGAACACTGAAGCTTTCTTT.

The DNA for the CDR3 is TGTGCCACCAGCCAAGGAGCGGGAGGGGACAATGAGCAGTTCTTC. This sequence encodes CATSQGAGGDNEQFF. This rearrangement joins TRBV15 to TRBJ2-1; 10 bases agree with TRBD2. J was trimmed by 5 bases and V by 5 bases; bases with no gene match: 6. The CDR3 consists of 15 residues. Germline CDR1 is LNHNV and CDR2 is YYDKDF (reference sequence).

The rearrangement joins TRBV19 to TRBJ1-5, with D perhaps TRBD1 (5 bases). With 7 bases removed from V and 5 bases from J, the gap between germline ends came to 18 bases. Per the germline V gene, CDR1 is LNHDA and CDR2 is SQIVND (reference sequence). The CDR3 extends over 15 amino acids. This chain's CDR3 is CASMGGTRWDQPQHF. The CDR3 bases are TGTGCCAGTATGGGCGGGACCCGGTGGGATCAGCCCCAGCATTTT.

The V and J genes are TRBV5-4 and TRBJ2-7; TRBD2 matches at 9 bases. The CDR3 extends over 16 amino acids. Germline V CDR1 and CDR2: SGHNT, YYREEE (reference sequence). V lost 1 base and J lost 0; bases outside the gene matches: 5. For the CDR3, the DNA is TGTGCCAGCAGCTTGTTGGGTAGCGGGAGCTCCTACGAGCAGTACTTC. Its protein product is CASSLLGSGSSYEQYF.

V usage is TRBV5-1 and J usage is TRBJ1-4, with D possibly matching TRBD1 (5 bases). The V gene's germline CDR1 is SGHRS and CDR2 YFSETQ. Deletions cut 3 bases from V and 7 bases from J, with 10 bases between. The CDR3 runs to 13 residues. The CDR3 loop reads CASSSDTPEKLFF. The CDR3 bases are TGCGCCAGCAGCTCGGACACCCCTGAAAAACTGTTTTTT.

The V call is TRBV11-2, the J call TRBJ1-1; D may be TRBD1 (6 bases). CDR1 and CDR2 (germline): SGHAT, FQNNGV. Trimming shortened V by 0 bases and J by 4 bases, and 18 bases separated the two germline ends. This CDR3 comprises 17 residues. CDR3 loop: CASSLDYRGAYGTEAFF. The CDR3 nucleotides read TGTGCCAGCAGCTTAGATTATAGGGGGGCGTATGGCACTGAAGCTTTCTTT.

Points on this clone: The same CDR3 can be traced to other DNA sequences in this sample. The J gene is TRBJ1-1, the V gene TRBV5-1, with 7 bases matching TRBD1. The V segment lost 3 bases and the J segment 3 bases; nucleotides outside the gene matches: 8. There are 15 residues in the CDR3. Germline CDR1 SGHRS, CDR2 YFSETQ. The CDR3 DNA reads TGCGCCAGCAGCTCGACAGGGCTAGGGGACACTGAAGCTTTCTTT. Translated: CASSSTGLGDTEAFF.

The V and J genes are TRBV6-1 and TRBJ2-7; 10 bases map to TRBD2. The CDR3 sequence is 15 residues long. Losses at the gene ends were 2 bases for V and 6 bases for J; bases not matched to a gene: 7. Germline values: CDR1 MNHNS, CDR2 SASEGT. CDR3 in DNA: TGTGCCAGCAGTGAAATACTAGCGGGGTTCCCCGAGCAGTACTTC. It encodes CASSEILAGFPEQYF.